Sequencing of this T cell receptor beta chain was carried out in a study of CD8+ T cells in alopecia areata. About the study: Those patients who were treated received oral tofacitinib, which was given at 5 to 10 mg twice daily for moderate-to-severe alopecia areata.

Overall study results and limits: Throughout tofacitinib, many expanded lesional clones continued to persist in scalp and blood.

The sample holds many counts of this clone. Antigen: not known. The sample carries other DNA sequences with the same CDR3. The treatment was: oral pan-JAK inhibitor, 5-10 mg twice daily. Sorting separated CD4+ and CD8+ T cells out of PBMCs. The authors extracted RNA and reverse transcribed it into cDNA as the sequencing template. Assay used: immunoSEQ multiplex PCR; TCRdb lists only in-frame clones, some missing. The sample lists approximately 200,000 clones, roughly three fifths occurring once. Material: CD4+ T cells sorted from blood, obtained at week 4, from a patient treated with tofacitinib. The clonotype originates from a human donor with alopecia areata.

The CDR3: CASSPRDRGSPLHF. The CDR3 bases are TGTGCCAGCAGCCCGCGGGACAGGGGCTCACCCCTCCACTTT. The rearrangement joins TRBV7-2 to TRBJ1-6; 10 bases line up with TRBD1. The CDR3 is 14 residues long. The trim removed 5 bases at V and 10 bases at J, leaving 5 bases unmatched. From germline, CDR1 is SGHTA and CDR2 FQGNSA.